These T cell receptor beta chains were read from a single sample in a study of CD8+CD57+ T cells in acquired aplastic anemia. TCRdb re-called the reads through MiXCR, storing one row per CDR3 protein. The sample lists roughly 98,000 distinct CDR3 sequences; 55% to 75% were seen once. Sequencing used sorted CD4+, CD8+, or CD8+CD57+ T cells (not recorded which) from PBMCs. All receptors come from a human donor with aplastic anemia. Each CDR3 is given with its conserved first and last residue. A D gene is named only where the DNA matches it firmly. The size of a clone is reported for some rows only, either as once, few or many, or as a class for expanded clones.

V	J	size	D	CDR3	DNA
TRBV29-1	TRBJ1-5	-	TRBD1	CSTQTGGDQPQHF	TGCAGCACCCAAACAGGGGGGGATCAGCCCCAGCATTTT
TRBV24-1	TRBJ2-5	few	-	CATSDFPRGRQETQYF	TGTGCCACCAGTGATTTCCCCAGGGGACGACAAGAGACCCAGTACTTC
TRBV14	TRBJ1-1	-	-	CASSQSIGTVYTEAFF	TGTGCCAGCAGCCAAAGTATCGGCACGGTATACACTGAAGCTTTCTTT
TRBV19	TRBJ2-7	-	-	CASSKVVSYEQYF	TGTGCCAGTAGTAAGGTGGTCTCCTACGAGCAGTACTTC
TRBV19	TRBJ1-1	-	-	CASSIMGNGNTEAFF	TGTGCCAGTAGTATAATGGGGAATGGGAACACTGAAGCTTTCTTT
TRBV11-2	TRBJ1-2	-	TRBD1	CASSSGTGSRYTF	TGTGCCAGCAGCTCAGGGACAGGGAGTCGCTACACCTTC
TRBV20-1	TRBJ1-6	-	-	CSARLGEITSPLHF	TGCAGTGCTCGCCTGGGGGAGATTACTTCACCCCTCCACTTT
TRBV4-1	TRBJ2-7	-	TRBD2	CASSQDLGLAALGGEQYF	TGCGCCAGCAGCCAAGATCTTGGACTAGCGGCCTTGGGAGGAGAGCAGTACTTC
TRBV29-1	TRBJ1-2	-	TRBD1	CSVTDRDYGYTF	TGCAGCGTAACCGACAGGGATTATGGCTACACCTTC
TRBV24-1	TRBJ2-7	-	-	CATGENYEQYF	TGTGCCACGGGGGAGAACTACGAGCAGTACTTC
TRBV20-1	TRBJ2-7	-	TRBD2	CSARASGGIYEQYF	TGCAGTGCTAGAGCTAGCGGGGGTATCTACGAGCAGTACTTC
TRBV20-1	TRBJ2-5	-	TRBD2	CSARPISGVGLPQETQYF	TGCAGTGCTAGACCGATAAGCGGGGTCGGTCTCCCGCAAGAGACCCAGTACTTC
TRBV5-4	TRBJ2-1	-	-	CASSLAVRKGYNEQFF	TGTGCCAGCAGCTTGGCGGTTAGGAAGGGGTACAATGAGCAGTTCTTC
TRBV7-9	TRBJ2-7	-	-	CASSLDRDKYEQYF	TGTGCCAGCAGCTTAGACAGGGACAAGTACGAGCAGTACTTC
TRBV7-8	TRBJ2-2	-	TRBD2	CASSLMVRGRNTGELFF	TGTGCCAGCAGCTTAATGGTGCGGGGGAGGAACACCGGGGAGCTGTTTTTT
TRBV20-1	TRBJ2-3	few	TRBD1	CSAVTGASTDTQYF	TGCAGTGCGGTGACAGGGGCTAGCACAGATACGCAGTATTTT
TRBV20-1	TRBJ2-3	-	-	CSASDLADTQYF	TGCAGTGCTAGCGACTTAGCCGATACGCAGTATTTT
TRBV15	TRBJ2-7	-	-	CATSSPQGYEQYF	TGTGCCACCAGCAGCCCACAGGGCTACGAGCAGTACTTC
TRBV5-4	TRBJ1-1	-	-	CASSLGRVAEAFF	TGTGCCAGCAGCTTGGGCAGGGTAGCTGAAGCTTTCTTT
TRBV19	TRBJ1-5	-	-	CASSISGQNQPQHF	TGTGCCAGTAGTATATCCGGACAGAATCAGCCCCAGCATTTT
TRBV2	TRBJ2-5	-	TRBD1	CASSVQQGVETQYF	TGTGCCAGCAGTGTCCAACAGGGGGTGGAGACCCAGTACTTC
TRBV2	TRBJ1-1	-	-	CASSDYQSPNTEAFF	TGTGCCAGCAGTGATTATCAATCGCCCAACACTGAAGCTTTCTTT
TRBV20-1	TRBJ2-7	-	TRBD2	CSARDLAGDLYEQYF	TGCAGTGCTAGAGATCTCGCGGGAGACCTCTACGAGCAGTACTTC
TRBV10-3	TRBJ2-3	-	TRBD1	CAIRETGITDTQYF	TGTGCCATCAGGGAGACAGGGATCACAGATACGCAGTATTTT
TRBV15	TRBJ2-7	-	-	CAASSGRGSSYEQYF	TGTGCCGCCAGCAGTGGCCGGGGGAGCTCCTACGAGCAGTACTTC
TRBV2	TRBJ1-2	-	-	CASSLGQNYGYTF	TGTGCCAGCAGTTTAGGACAGAACTATGGCTACACCTTC
TRBV7-2	TRBJ2-1	-	-	CASSLAGGTYNEQFF	TGTGCCAGCAGCTTAGCGGGGGGCACCTACAATGAGCAGTTCTTC
TRBV20-1	TRBJ1-6	-	TRBD1	CSAQSGTGNSPLHF	TGCAGTGCCCAGTCCGGGACAGGCAATTCACCCCTCCACTTT
TRBV20-1	TRBJ2-5	once	-	CSAPPTGEETQYF	TGCAGTGCTCCCCCCACCGGGGAGGAGACCCAGTACTTC
TRBV19	TRBJ2-5	-	-	CASSSRGLETQYF	TGTGCCAGTAGTAGCAGGGGTTTGGAGACCCAGTACTTC
TRBV5-1	TRBJ1-6	-	-	CASSLGGVPGDSPLHF	TGCGCCAGCAGCTTGGGTGGGGTCCCAGGTGATTCACCCCTCCACTTT
TRBV2	TRBJ1-1	-	-	CASKDYLNTEAFF	TGTGCCAGCAAGGACTACTTGAACACTGAAGCTTTCTTT
TRBV12-5	TRBJ2-5	many	-	CASGRTGLRETQYF	TGTGCTAGTGGTCGTACAGGGCTCCGAGAGACCCAGTACTTC
TRBV7-6	TRBJ2-7	-	-	CASSSGVGDEQYF	TGTGCCAGCAGCTCGGGTGTTGGGGATGAGCAGTACTTC
TRBV6-2/TRBV6-3	TRBJ2-5	few	TRBD1	CASSLGHRGLEETQYF	TGTGCCAGCAGCTTAGGTCACAGGGGGCTCGAAGAGACCCAGTACTTC
TRBV2	TRBJ2-3	few	TRBD2	CASSRRGVDTQYF	TGTGCCAGCAGTCGGCGGGGGGTGGATACGCAGTATTTT
TRBV2	TRBJ1-4	-	-	CASTEGGRREKLFF	TGTGCCAGCACCGAGGGGGGGCGTCGGGAAAAACTGTTTTTT
TRBV19	TRBJ2-5	-	TRBD1	CATRDRPVGTQYF	TGTGCCACCCGGGACAGGCCTGTTGGGACCCAGTACTTC
TRBV10-2	TRBJ2-1	-	TRBD2	CASSRTSSNEQFF	TGCGCCAGCAGCAGGACTAGCAGCAATGAGCAGTTCTTC
TRBV4-1	TRBJ1-1	-	-	CASNQGSNTEAFF	TGCGCCAGCAACCAGGGCAGCAACACTGAAGCTTTCTTT
TRBV7-3	TRBJ1-1	-	-	CASSGQLNTEAFF	TGTGCCAGCAGCGGTCAGCTGAACACTGAAGCTTTCTTT
TRBV2	TRBJ1-1	-	-	CASGGNTEAFF	TGTGCCAGCGGGGGGAACACTGAAGCTTTCTTT
TRBV29-1	TRBJ2-7	few	-	CSVVFRGMNEQYF	TGCAGCGTCGTATTCAGGGGTATGAACGAGCAGTACTTC
TRBV20-1	TRBJ2-6	-	-	CSARDVPGAGANVLTF	TGCAGTGCTAGAGATGTTCCGGGGGCAGGGGCCAACGTCCTGACTTTC
TRBV9	TRBJ1-1	-	-	CASTFFDMNTEAFF	TGTGCCAGCACTTTCTTTGACATGAACACTGAAGCTTTCTTT
TRBV9	TRBJ2-2	-	TRBD2	CASNEGTSGRTNTGELFF	TGTGCCAGCAATGAGGGGACTAGCGGGAGGACGAACACCGGGGAGCTGTTTTTT
TRBV20-1	TRBJ1-3	-	-	CSAREQARRNTIYF	TGCAGTGCTAGAGAACAGGCCCGTAGAAACACCATATATTTT
TRBV7-8	TRBJ2-5	-	TRBD1	CASSLGTGSRETQYF	TGTGCCAGCAGCTTGGGGACAGGGAGTCGGGAGACCCAGTACTTC
TRBV20-1	TRBJ2-1	few	TRBD2	CSAGRAGGMTNEQFF	TGCAGTGCTGGGAGAGCGGGAGGCATGACCAATGAGCAGTTCTTC
TRBV27	TRBJ2-7	many	-	CASATVYEQYF	TGTGCCAGCGCGACGGTCTACGAGCAGTACTTC
TRBV9	TRBJ1-5	-	-	CASSGLANQPQHF	TGTGCCAGCAGCGGGTTAGCTAATCAGCCCCAGCATTTT
TRBV24-1	TRBJ2-1	-	TRBD1	CATSDLNRGSHNEQFF	TGTGCCACCAGTGATTTAAACAGGGGATCCCACAATGAGCAGTTCTTC
TRBV20-1	TRBJ2-5	-	TRBD1	CSAIGDRVRPEETQYF	TGCAGTGCCATTGGGGACAGGGTGCGACCAGAAGAGACCCAGTACTTC
TRBV7-2	TRBJ2-2	-	TRBD1	CASSPRGPGELFF	TGTGCCAGCAGCCCCAGGGGGCCCGGGGAGCTGTTTTTT
TRBV7-6	TRBJ2-5	-	-	CASSFGQETQYF	TGTGCCAGCAGCTTTGGGCAAGAGACCCAGTACTTC